The 25 T cell receptor beta chains listed next were all sequenced from one sample in a study of PD-1 blockade in classical Hodgkin lymphoma. Sequencing used immunoSEQ multiplex PCR; TCRdb keeps in-frame clones, though not all of them. The table has over 14,000 clones, about 83% seen once. Every patient relapsed after autologous stem cell transplantation, and brentuximab vedotin exposure varied. The source material was peripheral blood mononuclear cells (PBMCs), sampled before the second cycle of nivolumab. The receptors originated from a human donor with classical Hodgkin lymphoma.

The chain joins TRBV29-1 to TRBJ2-1; TRBD2 aligns across 7 bases. The germline V gene encodes CDR1 SQVTM and CDR2 ANQGSEA. The CDR3 loop spans 15 amino acids. J was trimmed by 4 bases and V by 0 bases; bases with no gene match: 6. In DNA, the CDR3 is TGCAGCGTTGAAGAGAGGGGAGGGTCTTACAATGAGCAGTTCTTC. This encodes CSVEERGGSYNEQFF.

V usage is TRBV7-2 and J usage is TRBJ2-6; a possible D gene is TRBD1 (6 bases). V was clipped by 4 bases and J by 6 bases, with 10 bases between them. CDR1 is SGHTA, CDR2 FQGNSA, per germline. This CDR3 has 14 residues. CDR3 protein: CASSSGAKANVLTF. For the CDR3, the DNA is TGTGCCAGCAGCTCAGGGGCAAAGGCCAACGTCCTGACTTTC.

This clone was seen just once. This chain connects TRBV6-6 to TRBJ1-6; a possible D gene is TRBD1 (5 bases). V was cut by 6 bases and J by 7 bases, with 10 bases left in between. CDR1 is MNHNY and CDR2 is SVGAGI in the germline V gene (reference sequence). The CDR3 sequence is 13 residues long. Here the CDR3 reads CASRAGPNSPLHF. The CDR3 DNA reads TGTGCCAGCAGGGCAGGGCCCAATTCACCCCTCCACTTT.

This sequence joins TRBV25-1 and TRBJ2-7; a possible D gene is TRBD2 (6 bases). V was trimmed by 4 bases and J by 7 bases, leaving 17 bases between them. Germline-derived CDR1 and CDR2 are MGHDK and SYGVNS. This CDR3 has 14 residues. CDR3 residues: CASSGGTSLGEQYF. The CDR3 DNA sequence: TGTGCCAGCAGTGGAGGGACTTCGCTCGGAGAGCAGTACTTC.

The chain is built from TRBV6-5 and TRBJ1-1, with D maybe TRBD1 (6 bases). V was pared by 2 bases and J by 11 bases, with 21 bases between. Germline V gene lookup returns CDR1 MNHEY and CDR2 SVGAGI. The CDR3 extends over 15 amino acids. The CDR3 reads CASSYGGAGDISAFF. The CDR3 nucleotides read TGTGCCAGCAGTTACGGAGGGGCAGGGGATATCTCGGCTTTCTTT.

For the CDR3, the DNA is TGTGCCAGCAGCCCAGATGGGGAACAGAGCTACTATGGCTACACCTTC. Residues: CASSPDGEQSYYGYTF. The chain links TRBV7-9 to TRBJ1-2; D unresolved. The CDR3 has 16 residues. V lost 5 bases and J lost 3, with 19 bases in between. The germline V gene encodes CDR1 SEHNR and CDR2 FQNEAQ (reference sequence).

V gene TRBV5-4 combines with J gene TRBJ2-2, with unresolved D. This CDR3 comprises 15 residues. V was shortened by 1 base and J by 0 bases, with 7 bases between the two germline ends. CDR1 SGHNT and CDR2 YYREEE come from the germline V gene (reference sequence). This CDR3 reads CASSLTATNTGELFF. CDR3 sequence (DNA): TGTGCCAGCAGCTTGACAGCCACGAACACCGGGGAGCTGTTTTTT.

The chain couples TRBV19 to TRBJ1-2, with D perhaps TRBD1 (5 bases). CDR3 size: 14 residues. Between the trimmed V and J ends, which lost 7 bases and 5 bases, there was a span of 17 bases. From germline, CDR1 is LNHDA and CDR2 SQIVND (reference sequence). This chain's CDR3 is CASMKTDWSYGYTF. In nucleotides, the CDR3 is TGTGCCAGTATGAAGACAGACTGGTCTTATGGCTACACCTTC.

This chain links TRBV6-5 with TRBJ2-2; no clear D. CDR1 is MNHEY, CDR2 SVGAGI, per germline. The length of the CDR3 is 14 residues. V was cut by 0 bases and J by 7 bases, with 9 bases left in between. CDR3 in amino acids: CASSYSARSGELFF. DNA of the CDR3: TGTGCCAGCAGTTACTCGGCGAGAAGCGGGGAGCTGTTTTTT.

The V gene is TRBV7-6, the J gene TRBJ1-5; tentative D call: TRBD1 (5 bases). In germline, CDR1 is SGHVS, CDR2 FNYEAQ. Trimming shortened V by 1 base and J by 0 bases, and 7 bases separated the two germline ends. The CDR3 is 15 residues long. CDR3 protein: CASSLGGGSNQPQHF. The DNA for the CDR3 is TGTGCCAGCAGCTTAGGTGGGGGTAGCAATCAGCCCCAGCATTTT. Full variable domain (outside the CDR3, taken from reference TRBV7-6 and TRBJ1-5): GAGVSQSPRYKVTKRGQDVALRCDPISGHVSLYWYRQALGQGPEFLTYFNYEAQQDKSGLPNDRFSAERPEGSISTLTIQRTEQRDSAMYRCASSLGGGSNQPQHFGDGTRLSIL.

The genes are TRBV6-5 and TRBJ2-2; D unresolved. V lost 6 bases to trimming and J lost 4 bases, with 3 bases between them. Germline V gene lookup returns CDR1 MNHEY and CDR2 SVGAGI. This CDR3 is built from 11 residues. CDR3 protein: CASRRTGELFF. DNA of the CDR3: TGTGCCAGCAGACGCACCGGGGAGCTGTTTTTT.

This clone occurred a few times. The CDR3 ends on some other residue instead of the conserved phenylalanine or tryptophan, so this is likely a read error. The DNA is left out, because the CDR3 cannot be placed on it with certainty; the CDR3 is given as TCRdb lists it. The chain employs TRBV4-3 and TRBJ1-1; the table's D gene call, TRBD1, was not cross checked with the DNA. Germline V gene sequence: CDR1 LGHNA, CDR2 YSLEER. The CDR3 sequence runs 13 residues, both termini included. CDR3 sequence reads: CASSQGPGHPIYA.

The J gene is TRBJ2-7, the V gene TRBV10-3; 8 positions match TRBD1. The V segment lost 6 bases and the J segment 4 bases; nucleotides outside the gene matches: 5. From germline, CDR1 is ENHRY and CDR2 SYGVKD. The CDR3 contains 13 residues. The CDR3 DNA reads TGTGCCATCAGGCCGGGACAGGATTACGAGCAGTACTTC. This sequence encodes CAIRPGQDYEQYF.

This clone was detected a few times. The chain combines TRBV11-3 with TRBJ1-1; TRBD1 matches at 9 bases. This CDR3 is 14 amino acids long. J gave up 3 bases and V 4 bases, and 3 bases lay outside the gene matches. Germline values: CDR1 SGHNT, CDR2 YENEEA. CDR3 sequence: CASSSGTGHTEAFF. DNA of the CDR3: TGTGCCAGCAGCTCCGGGACAGGGCACACTGAAGCTTTCTTT.

The rearrangement uses TRBV11-2 and TRBJ1-2; a weak D match, TRBD1 (5 bases). The V end was cut by 5 bases, the J end by 8 bases, with 21 bases between. The CDR3 runs 15 residues. Germline CDR1 and CDR2: SGHAT and FQNNGV. The DNA of the CDR3 is TGTGCCAGCAGCCTTCGGACGGGGGACGGGAGGGGCTACACCTTC. This codes for CASSLRTGDGRGYTF.

The chain combines TRBV5-8 with TRBJ1-1; D is possibly TRBD1 (5 bases). Trimming cost V 1 base and J 3 bases, with 16 bases left between them. Germline-derived CDR1 and CDR2 are SGHTS and YDEGEE. There are 16 residues in the CDR3. CDR3 bases: TGTGCCAGCAGCTTGAAAGCGCGGTGGGGGGACACTGAAGCTTTCTTT. Its translation is CASSLKARWGDTEAFF.

The rearrangement links TRBV18 to TRBJ2-7; D is perhaps TRBD2 (5 bases). V shed 4 bases and J shed 5 bases, with 18 bases lying between them. Germline assignment: CDR1 KGHSH and CDR2 LQKENI. The CDR3 runs 15 residues. DNA for the CDR3: TGTGCCAGCTCACTTTCGAGGGCCTTATACGACGAGCAGTACTTC. Translation: CASSLSRALYDEQYF.

J is TRBJ2-2 and V is TRBV2; 7 nucleotides agree with TRBD1. Germline lookup yields CDR1 SNHLY and CDR2 FYNNEI. This CDR3 is 14 amino acids long. The J segment lost 4 bases and the V segment lost 6 bases, leaving 5 bases of the junction unmatched. Here the CDR3 DNA reads TGTGCCAGCAGCAATGACAGGGCCACCGGGGAGCTGTTTTTT. It specifies CASSNDRATGELFF. Complete variable domain (other parts from reference TRBV2 and TRBJ2-2): EPEVTQTPSHQVTQMGQEVILRCVPISNHLYFYWYRQILGQKVEFLVSFYNNEISEKSEIFDDQFSVERPDGSNFTLKIRSTKLEDSAMYFCASSNDRATGELFFGEGSRLTVL.

V is TRBV9 and J is TRBJ2-2; weak D call: TRBD2 (7 bases). Trimming shortened V by 0 bases and J by 6 bases, and 12 bases separated the two germline ends. CDR3 length equals 15 residues. CDR1 is SGDLS and CDR2 is YYNGEE in the germline V gene. Here the CDR3 reads CASSVGGGPPGELFF. CDR3 DNA sequence: TGTGCCAGCAGCGTAGGCGGGGGCCCCCCCGGGGAGCTGTTTTTT.

The chain has TRBV18 and TRBJ2-5, with TRBD2 as a possible D gene (5 bases). CDR3 size: 14 residues. Trimming left V 2 bases short and J 3 bases short, with 10 bases between. Germline V gene sequence: CDR1 KGHSH, CDR2 LQKENI. CDR3 residues: CASSPGWEKETQYF. CDR3 DNA: TGTGCCAGCTCACCAGGTTGGGAGAAAGAGACCCAGTACTTC. Looking up the rest from reference TRBV18 and TRBJ2-5 gives the full variable domain: NAGVMQNPRHLVRRRGQEARLRCSPMKGHSHVYWYRQLPEEGLKFMVYLQKENIIDESGMPKERFSAEFPKEGPSILRIQQVVRGDSAAYFCASSPGWEKETQYFGPGTRLLVL.

This chain uses TRBV10-1 with TRBJ2-7; D perhaps matches TRBD2 (7 bases). Germline CDR1 is WNHNN and CDR2 is SYGVQD (reference sequence). CDR3 length: 15 residues. Between the trimmed V and J ends, which lost 0 bases and 0 bases, there was a span of 9 bases. The CDR3, as DNA: TGCGCCAGCAGTGAGTCCGCGGGGGCCTCCTACGAGCAGTACTTC. As protein: CASSESAGASYEQYF.

This chain links TRBV4-3 with TRBJ1-4, with D possibly TRBD1 on 6 matching bases. V dropped 8 bases and J dropped 7 bases, with 14 bases sitting between them. This CDR3 region has 13 residues. Germline V gene lookup returns CDR1 LGHNA and CDR2 YSLEER. CDR3 DNA: TGCGCCAGCCAGGGGTGGTCTGGTGAAAAACTGTTTTTT. It yields the protein CASQGWSGEKLFF.

The V gene is TRBV18, the J gene TRBJ2-3, with D unresolved. Deletions cut 6 bases from V and 1 base from J, with 8 bases between. The CDR3 runs to 13 residues. CDR1 and CDR2 from the germline V gene are KGHSH and LQKENI. This CDR3 is CASSPPGTDTQYF. The CDR3 DNA sequence: TGTGCCAGCTCTCCCCCTGGCACAGATACGCAGTATTTT. The full variable domain, completed using reference TRBV18 and TRBJ2-3, is NAGVMQNPRHLVRRRGQEARLRCSPMKGHSHVYWYRQLPEEGLKFMVYLQKENIIDESGMPKERFSAEFPKEGPSILRIQQVVRGDSAAYFCASSPPGTDTQYFGPGTRLTVL.

The CDR3 DNA reads as TGTGCCAGCAGCCCGATAGACAGCTTGAACACTGAAGCTTTCTTT. This encodes CASSPIDSLNTEAFF. J is TRBJ1-1 and V is TRBV7-6, with D possibly TRBD1 on 5 matching bases. CDR1 and CDR2 from the germline V gene are SGHVS and FNYEAQ. V was clipped by 5 bases and J by 0 bases, with 13 bases between them. This CDR3 comprises 15 residues.

This chain joins TRBV6-5 and TRBJ1-6; a possible D gene is TRBD1 (6 bases). V was pared by 2 bases and J by 7 bases, with 12 bases between. The CDR3 is made up of 15 amino acids. Looked up from germline, CDR1 is MNHEY and CDR2 is SVGAGI. CDR3: CASSYGDIRNSPLHF. In nucleotides, the CDR3 is TGTGCCAGCAGTTACGGGGACATCAGGAATTCACCCCTCCACTTT.